This T cell receptor beta chain stems from a study of blood T cells in healthy people across ages (dated by TCRdb to about 2015). Study-wide context: In model experiments, template switching captured about one uniquely barcoded TCR beta cDNA molecule for every two T cells. To track age-related changes in TCR beta repertoire diversity, the study relied on deep sequencing normalized with unique cDNA molecular identifiers. Using the same blood draw, the study looked at two additional independent replicas of 1 million unique cDNA reads for two donors, one aged 18 to 30 and the other aged 80 or older. Donors were grouped into four age groups: young (average approximately 16 years), middle-aged (approximately 41), aged (about 60) and long-lived (less than 85).

Reading the germline V gene (reference sequence) gives CDR1 SEHNR and CDR2 FQNEAQ. V sheds 5 bases and J sheds 4 bases, leaving 23 bases between their ends. From the cysteine through the phenylalanine, the CDR3 covers 18 amino acids. The entry retains the CDR3 DNA only, 54 bases that are in frame from base 1. Systemically healthy Caucasian individuals from Russia, roughly 40 in total and aged about 6 to 100 years, were included as donors. Ten milliliters of peripheral blood were drawn from each donor into EDTA-treated Vacutainer tubes. Ficoll-Paque density-gradient centrifugation was used to isolate PBMCs, with at least 6.5 million obtained per sample. Trizol reagent was used to extract total RNA from PBMCs, with at least 5.5 micrograms per sample. For every donor, an aliquot of PBMCs went through flow cytometry to measure the percentages of naive CD45RAhigh/CD27high T cells. Notes on this clonotype: The antigen it binds to is not known. No base quality information exists; no much larger clone differs at one position.

Receptor libraries were prepared by 5' RACE. Data came from an Illumina HiSeq 2500. A second PCR of roughly 7 to 11 cycles was performed with a sample-barcoded 5' primer and a J-beta primer mix. A template-switch 5' adaptor carrying 12 random nucleotides introduced a unique molecular identifier onto each TCR beta cDNA molecule. Each sample yielded at least 3 million CDR3-containing paired-end reads. All of the RNA was converted into first-strand cDNA using the Mint cDNA synthesis kit, with a TRBC-specific oligonucleotide serving as the primer. All cDNA was treated with uracil-DNA glycosylase and then went through a first 18-cycle PCR with the universal primers M1SS and BC2_uni_R. The source study handled its data this way. Each sample was normalized by randomly selecting 1 million high-quality reads, each carrying a distinct molecular identifier. Reads sharing molecular identifiers were discarded rather than binned into consensus sequences. MiTCR, set to a Q25 quality threshold and the strictest error-elimination algorithm, was used for CDR3 identification, clonotype clustering and error correction. Lower-bound total TCR beta diversity was estimated with a nonparametric unseen species model using Euler transformation. In-frame beta chains were kept once TCRdb had trimmed the public reads at Q25 with fastp and called clones with MiXCR. Entries that share a CDR3 protein sequence are merged under the most common genes and DNA. Here the V and J calls rest on TCRdb's processing, not on the authors' analysis. This sample holds some 760,000 distinct CDR3 sequences; 25% were observed only once. The ten largest clones add up to roughly 9% of the sample.

The research as a whole found: Compared with the aged group, the long-lived group had more naive CD4+ T cells, fewer expanded clones and increased TCR diversity, suggesting age selection. Bulk unsorted PBMC profiling prevented conclusive comparison of naive and antigen-experienced compartments. As age increased, observed TCR beta diversity per million T cells dropped in a roughly linear way, and a significant reduction was already evident by age roughly 36. The percentage of naive T cells measured by flow cytometry correlated strongly with observed TCR beta diversity. Because the CMV infection status of the donors was unknown, age-related changes in expanded clonotypes may potentially have been confounded. Total diversity estimates from one million sequenced T cells were considered lower bounds and underestimates.

The data also belong to a second study, concerning T cells of mothers and their children. The second study's paper adds: Donors were nine systemically healthy Caucasian individuals: three mothers and their six children. cDNA synthesis consumed the entire amount of extracted RNA, loaded at about 1.5 ug RNA in each 15 ul reaction. In the second PCR, the M1S primer introduced both the sample barcodes and 2-4 random nucleotides. Over 8.5 million TCR beta CDR3 reads were obtained for each mother, and approximately 3 million reads were obtained for each child. Thymic selection shapes the output of TCR recombination in a similar way in related and unrelated pairs, and inherited differences have a minor effect. Normalized repertoire overlap was always found to be slightly, but never significantly, higher in related mother-child pairs than in unrelated mother-child pairs. No persistent microchimeric T cell clones were detected, at a sensitivity of 90 to 100 clones per million clonotypes. Deep NGS was used in the study to compare the TCR beta repertoires of mothers and children and to look for features that separate related mother-child pairs from unrelated individuals. On average, the children were roughly 12 +/- 4 years old, while the mothers were about 37 +/- 4 years old. Libraries were sequenced on Illumina HiSeq 2000 with 100+100 nt paired-end reads after adapter ligation with NEBNext reagents. Mother and child libraries were prepared a month apart and sequenced in separate runs to prevent cross-contamination. For each donor, between roughly 450,000 and 2,100,000 distinct TCR beta clonotypes were identified. Naive TCR beta clonotypes were estimated from low-frequency clonotypes matched to each donor's FACS-determined naive share, without sorting.

The sequence joins TRBV7-9 to TRBJ2-2, with TRBD2 as a weak D call on 6 bases. The sample consisted of blood. The clonotype was recovered from a boy younger than 18 in good health. The bases are TGTGCCAGCAGCCACCCTCAGGGCGGATATAGCGGCACCGGGGAGCTGTTTTTT. It encodes CASSHPQGGYSGTGELFF.